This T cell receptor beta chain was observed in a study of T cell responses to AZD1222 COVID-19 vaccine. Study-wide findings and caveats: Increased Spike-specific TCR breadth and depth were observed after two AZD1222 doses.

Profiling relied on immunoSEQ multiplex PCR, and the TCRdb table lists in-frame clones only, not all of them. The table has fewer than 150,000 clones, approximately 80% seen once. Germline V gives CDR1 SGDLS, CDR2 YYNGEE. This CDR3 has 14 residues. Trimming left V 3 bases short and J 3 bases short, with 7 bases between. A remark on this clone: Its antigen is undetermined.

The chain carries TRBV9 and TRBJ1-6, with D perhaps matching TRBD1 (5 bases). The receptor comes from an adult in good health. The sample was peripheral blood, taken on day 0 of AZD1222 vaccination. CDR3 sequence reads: CASSEGFYNSPLHF. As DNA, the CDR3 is TGTGCCAGCAGCGAGGGGTTCTATAATTCACCCCTCCACTTT.